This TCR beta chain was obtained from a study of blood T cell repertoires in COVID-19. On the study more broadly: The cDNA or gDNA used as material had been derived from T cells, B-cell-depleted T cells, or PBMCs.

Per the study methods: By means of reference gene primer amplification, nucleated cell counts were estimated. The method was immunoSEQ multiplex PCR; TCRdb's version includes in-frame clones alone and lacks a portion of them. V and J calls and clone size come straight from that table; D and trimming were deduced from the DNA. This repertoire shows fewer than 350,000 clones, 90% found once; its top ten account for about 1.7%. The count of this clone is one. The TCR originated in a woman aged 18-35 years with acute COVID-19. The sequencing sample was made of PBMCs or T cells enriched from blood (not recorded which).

CDR3 DNA sequence: TGTGCCAGTAGTTCGCACAGGGGGGCCTACGAGCAGTACTTC. Protein product: CASSSHRGAYEQYF. The rearrangement uses TRBV19 and TRBJ2-7, with 8 positions matching TRBD1. The CDR3 is 14 amino acids. Unmatched junction bases numbered 5, after V lost 5 bases and J lost 2 bases. The germline gives CDR1 LNHDA, CDR2 SQIVND (reference sequence).